These 17 T cell receptor beta chains were all obtained from the same sample, sequenced in a study of response to subunit inactivated influenza vaccine. TCRdb re-derived calls from the RT-PCR reads in MiXCR, one entry per CDR3 protein. There are hundreds of thousands of distinct CDR3 sequences in the sample; less than 20% occur only once, and roughly 11% lies in the top ten. Sample: PBMCs from blood, taken 5 to 6 days after vaccination. The receptors derive from a man aged 50 to 59 who received an inactivated influenza vaccine.

The genes are TRBV6-2 or TRBV6-3 and TRBJ2-1; 7 nucleotides match TRBD1. Unmatched junction bases numbered 8, after V lost 5 bases and J lost 7 bases. This CDR3 has 14 amino acids. Germline V gene lookup returns CDR1 MNHEY and CDR2 SVGEGT. The CDR3 coding sequence is TGTGCCAGCAGTATAACAGGGGTTTCAAATGAGCAGTTCTTC. Translated: CASSITGVSNEQFF.

The V and J genes are TRBV5-1 and TRBJ2-1; 7 nucleotides agree with TRBD1. The CDR3 consists of 15 residues. Germline CDR1 reads SGHRS; CDR2 reads YFSETQ. V was clipped by 5 bases and J by 4 bases; unmatched bases: 9. The CDR3 spells CASSSSDRIYNEQFF. The CDR3 nucleotides read TGCGCCAGCAGTTCATCGGACAGGATTTACAATGAGCAGTTCTTC.

The chain is built from TRBV9 and TRBJ2-7, with D hard to call. This CDR3 is built from 14 residues. Germline assignment: CDR1 SGDLS and CDR2 YYNGEE. Trimming left V 4 bases short and J 3 bases short, with 14 bases between. In DNA form, the CDR3 reads TGTGCCAGCAGCCCCTCGGGCTCGGACTACGAGCAGTACTTC. Its protein is CASSPSGSDYEQYF.

The chain links TRBV6-1 to TRBJ1-5; the match to TRBD1 covers 10 bases. Germline trimming cut 6 bases from V and 9 bases from J; bases unmatched to any gene: 17. CDR1 is MNHNS and CDR2 is SASEGT in the germline V gene. CDR3 length equals 17 residues. The CDR3 sequence is CASSPTHRQGAWVPQHF. DNA of the CDR3: TGTGCCAGCAGCCCTACGCACAGACAGGGGGCCTGGGTGCCCCAGCATTTT.

The chain combines TRBV20-1 with TRBJ1-1, with no clear D. The CDR3 is 13 amino acids. Germline V gene data show CDR1 as DFQATT and CDR2 as SNEGSKA (reference sequence). As DNA, the CDR3 is TGCCTGGCTAGCCTGCCCTTGAACACTGAAGCTTTCTTT. It is translated as CLASLPLNTEAFF.

The table lists this clonotype with a few counts. A much larger clone lies a single base off, so this may be a read error. This chain connects TRBV9 to TRBJ2-5; D gene uncertain. The CDR3 covers 13 residues. V gave up 0 bases and J gave up 5 bases, with 8 bases separating them. CDR1 is SGDLS, CDR2 YYNGEE, per germline. CDR3 sequence reads: CASSVGPGETQYF. The CDR3 DNA reads as TGTGCCAGCAGCGTAGGACCCGGGGAGACCCAGTACTTC.

The J gene is TRBJ2-7, the V gene TRBV10-3; 11 nucleotides match TRBD2. The V gene end was trimmed by 6 bases and the J gene end by 7 bases; junction bases not matched to a gene: 11. Looked up from germline, CDR1 is ENHRY and CDR2 is SYGVKD. CDR3 length: 15 residues. The CDR3 DNA sequence: TGTGCCATCAGGGTAGCGGGAGGGCCTCTTTCGGAGCAGTACTTC. Protein sequence: CAIRVAGGPLSEQYF.

This clonotype has at least ten counts. J is TRBJ1-5 and V is TRBV7-2; D possibly corresponds to TRBD1 (5 bases). Germline V CDR1 and CDR2: SGHTA, FQGNSA. Trimming took 5 bases from V and 6 from J, leaving 20 bases between them. The CDR3 consists of 16 residues. The chain's CDR3 is CASSRGGVGTTQPQHF. CDR3 bases: TGTGCCAGCAGCCGAGGAGGAGTCGGGACTACTCAGCCCCAGCATTTT. The complete variable domain, with remaining parts taken from reference TRBV7-2 and TRBJ1-5, reads GAGVSQSPSNKVTEKGKDVELRCDPISGHTALYWYRQSLGQGLEFLIYFQGNSAPDKSGLPSDRFSAERTGGSVSTLTIQRTQQEDSAVYLCASSRGGVGTTQPQHFGDGTRLSIL.

This clonotype was found a few times. This chain joins TRBV4-3 and TRBJ2-7, with TRBD2 matching 9 bases. This CDR3 region has 14 residues. Germline lookup yields CDR1 LGHNA and CDR2 YSLEER. V lost 0 bases to trimming and J lost 7 bases; unmatched junction nucleotides: 4. Written as DNA, the CDR3 is TGCGCCAGCAGCCAAGACGCGGGAGGGAGTGAGCAGTACTTC. Translation: CASSQDAGGSEQYF.

The chain joins TRBV4-3 to TRBJ2-3; no definite D call. Trimming removed 1 base from V and 10 bases from J, with 15 bases in between. The CDR3 is 14 residues long. Germline CDR1 LGHNA, CDR2 YSLEER. CDR3 in DNA: TGCGCCAGCAGCCAAGTCGGATCTGGTAACGCGCAGTATTTT. Protein product: CASSQVGSGNAQYF.

Only a few counts were recorded for this clonotype. This chain connects TRBV20-1 to TRBJ1-2; D not resolved. The CDR3 runs to 11 residues. CDR1 DFQATT and CDR2 SNEGSKA come from the germline V gene (reference sequence). The V and J ends lost 3 bases and 8 bases respectively, with 10 bases between them. In nucleotides, the CDR3 is TGCAGTGCTAGTCAGGTGGAAGGCTACACCTTC. Its translation is CSASQVEGYTF.

This sequence joins TRBV5-5 and TRBJ2-2; TRBD1 matches at 9 bases. Germline CDR1 reads SGHKS; CDR2 reads YYEKEE (reference sequence). V shed 0 bases, J shed 5 bases, and the junction held 11 bases outside the gene matches. The CDR3 extends over 18 amino acids. Here the CDR3 DNA reads TGTGCCAGCAGCTTGGAGGCTAACAGGGGGCGCGGGACCGGGGAGCTGTTTTTT. Translation: CASSLEANRGRGTGELFF.

The gene calls are TRBV20-1 and TRBJ2-1; possible D gene TRBD2, 6 bases. V was shortened by 2 bases and J by 8 bases, with 16 bases between the two germline ends. The CDR3 has 14 amino acids. CDR1 is DFQATT and CDR2 is SNEGSKA in the germline V gene (reference sequence). The CDR3, as DNA: TGCAGTGCTAGATCTAACGGGAGTTCGTATGAGCAGTTCTTC. Its translation is CSARSNGSSYEQFF.

This clonotype occurred many times. The chain uses TRBV6-1 and TRBJ2-3; 8 bases line up with TRBD2. V was clipped by 6 bases and J by 8 bases; unmatched bases: 7. This CDR3 has 13 amino acids. Germline V gene data show CDR1 as MNHNS and CDR2 as SASEGT. CDR3 sequence reads: CASSFSGKVTQYF. The CDR3 DNA reads as TGTGCCAGCAGCTTTAGCGGGAAGGTTACGCAGTATTTT.

This clonotype was found once. The chain carries TRBV5-8 and TRBJ2-1, with 13 nucleotides matching TRBD2. The junction had 5 bases not matched to a gene; V was cut back by 3 bases and J by 5 bases. The CDR3 is 16 residues long. Germline CDR1 and CDR2: SGHTS and YDEGEE. In DNA, the CDR3 is TGTGCCAGCAGCTCGGGACTAGCGGGGTTAAACAATGAGCAGTTCTTC. Residues: CASSSGLAGLNNEQFF.

This clonotype came up a few times. The rearrangement uses TRBV7-9 and TRBJ2-5; 11 nucleotides align to TRBD2. The germline gives CDR1 SEHNR, CDR2 FQNEAQ (reference sequence). CDR3 length equals 15 residues. The V and J ends lost 5 bases and 1 base, in that order; junction bases with no gene match: 3. CDR3 sequence: CASSPSGGSQETQYF. The CDR3 DNA reads as TGTGCCAGCAGCCCTAGCGGGGGGAGCCAAGAGACCCAGTACTTC.

The CDR3 loop reads CASSFSGQGLGIQYF. CDR3 nucleotide sequence: TGTGCCAGCAGCTTTTCGGGACAGGGTTTGGGCATTCAGTACTTC. The V call is TRBV5-5, the J call TRBJ2-4; 9 bases are shared with TRBD1. CDR3 length: 15 amino acids. From germline, CDR1 is SGHKS and CDR2 YYEKEE (reference sequence). Trimming cost V 2 bases and J 9 bases; bases outside gene matches: 9.